These 2 T cell receptor beta chains were sequenced from one sample in a study of long-term antiretroviral therapy in people with HIV. The assay used was immunoSEQ (version v3.0), run at survey level. The repertoire was sequenced with immunoSEQ multiplex PCR; TCRdb's copy has only in-frame clones and lacks some. The data hold roughly 14,000 clones, with about 82% observed a single time. The source material was unsorted PBMCs, sampled 1.8 years before starting antiretroviral therapy. Receptors originate from a woman aged 35 to 49 with HIV.

In regard to this clone: A junction end diverges from the germline sequence, so it may reflect a read error. The rearrangement joins TRBV20-1 to TRBJ2-7; D may be TRBD2 (6 bases). The CDR3 has 11 residues. CDR1 is DFQATT, CDR2 SNEGSKA, per germline (reference sequence). The CDR3 DNA follows: TGCAGTGCTAGAGGCCCCGGGACTTATACCTTC. Translating gives CSARGPGTYTF.

CDR3: CASSFVAGGDTQYF. The CDR3 DNA reads as TGTGCCAGTAGTTTCGTCGCGGGGGGGGATACGCAGTATTTT. This sequence joins TRBV19 and TRBJ2-3; TRBD2 agrees at 9 bases. CDR1 LNHDA and CDR2 SQIVND come from the germline V gene (reference sequence). The CDR3 has 14 amino acids. Trimming cost V 5 bases and J 6 bases; bases outside gene matches: 6. Full variable domain (outside the CDR3, taken from reference TRBV19 and TRBJ2-3): DGGITQSPKYLFRKEGQNVTLSCEQNLNHDAMYWYRQDPGQGLRLIYYSQIVNDFQKGDIAEGYSVSREKKESFPLTVTSAQKNPTAFYLCASSFVAGGDTQYFGPGTRLTVL.